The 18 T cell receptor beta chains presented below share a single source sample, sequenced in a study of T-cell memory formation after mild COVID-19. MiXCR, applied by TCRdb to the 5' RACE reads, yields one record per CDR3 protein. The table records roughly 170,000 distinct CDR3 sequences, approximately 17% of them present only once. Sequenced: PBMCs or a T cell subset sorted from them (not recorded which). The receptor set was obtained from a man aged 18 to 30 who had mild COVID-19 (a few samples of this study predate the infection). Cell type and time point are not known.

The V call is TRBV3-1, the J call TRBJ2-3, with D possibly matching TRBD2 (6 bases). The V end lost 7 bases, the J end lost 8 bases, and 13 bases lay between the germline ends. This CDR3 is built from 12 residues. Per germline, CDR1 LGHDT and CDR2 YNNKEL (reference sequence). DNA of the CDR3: TGTGCCAGCAACTCGGGGGACCGTACGCAGTATTTT. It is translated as CASNSGDRTQYF.

This CDR3 is CASSLVWGWPDTQYF. DNA of the CDR3: TGTGCCAGCAGCTTAGTGTGGGGGTGGCCAGATACGCAGTATTTT. The chain joins TRBV7-8 to TRBJ2-3; TRBD1 or TRBD2 may be the D gene (5 bases each). CDR1 and CDR2 (germline): SGHVS, FQNEAQ. The V and J ends lost 1 base and 4 bases respectively, with 12 bases between them. This CDR3 is built from 15 residues.

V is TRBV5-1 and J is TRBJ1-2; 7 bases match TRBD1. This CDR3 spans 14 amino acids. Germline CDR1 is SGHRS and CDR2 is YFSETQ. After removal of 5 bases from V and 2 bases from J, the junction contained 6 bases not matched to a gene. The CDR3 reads CASRSTGLNYGYTF. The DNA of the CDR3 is TGCGCCAGCAGGTCGACAGGGTTGAACTATGGCTACACCTTC.

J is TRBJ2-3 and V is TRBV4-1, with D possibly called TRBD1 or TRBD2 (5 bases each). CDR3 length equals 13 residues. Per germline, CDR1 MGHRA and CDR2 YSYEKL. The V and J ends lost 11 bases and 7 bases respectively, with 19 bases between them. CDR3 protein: CAAGSVPTNTQYF. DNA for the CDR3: TGCGCCGCAGGGAGCGTACCCACGAATACGCAGTATTTT.

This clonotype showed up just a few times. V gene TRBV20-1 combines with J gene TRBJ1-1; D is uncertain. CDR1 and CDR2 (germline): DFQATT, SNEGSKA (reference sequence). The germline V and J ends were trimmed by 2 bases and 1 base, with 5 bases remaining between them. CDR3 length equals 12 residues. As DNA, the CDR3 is TGCAGTGCTAGACGTCAGAACACTGAAGCTTTCTTT. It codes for CSARRQNTEAFF.

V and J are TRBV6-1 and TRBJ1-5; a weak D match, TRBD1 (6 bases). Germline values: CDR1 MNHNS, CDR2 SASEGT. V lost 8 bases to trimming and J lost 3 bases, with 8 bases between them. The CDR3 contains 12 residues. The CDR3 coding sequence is TGTGCCAGCGGACAGATCAATCAGCCCCAGCATTTT. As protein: CASGQINQPQHF.

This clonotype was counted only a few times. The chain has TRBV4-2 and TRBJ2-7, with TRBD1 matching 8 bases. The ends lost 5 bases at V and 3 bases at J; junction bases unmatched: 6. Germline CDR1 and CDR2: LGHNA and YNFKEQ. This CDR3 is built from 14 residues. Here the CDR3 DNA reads TGTGCCAGCAGCACCCGACAGGGGATCTACGAGCAGTACTTC. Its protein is CASSTRQGIYEQYF.

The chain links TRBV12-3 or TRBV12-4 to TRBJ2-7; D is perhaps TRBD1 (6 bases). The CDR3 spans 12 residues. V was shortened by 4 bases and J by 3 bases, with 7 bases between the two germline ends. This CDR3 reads CASSWDIYEQYF. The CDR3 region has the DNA TGTGCCAGCAGTTGGGACATCTACGAGCAGTACTTC.

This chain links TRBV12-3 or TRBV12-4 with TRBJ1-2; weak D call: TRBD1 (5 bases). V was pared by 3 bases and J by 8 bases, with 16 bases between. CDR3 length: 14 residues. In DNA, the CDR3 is TGTGCCAGCAGTTTCAAGGGGTTTCTGAGGGGCTACACCTTC. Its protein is CASSFKGFLRGYTF.

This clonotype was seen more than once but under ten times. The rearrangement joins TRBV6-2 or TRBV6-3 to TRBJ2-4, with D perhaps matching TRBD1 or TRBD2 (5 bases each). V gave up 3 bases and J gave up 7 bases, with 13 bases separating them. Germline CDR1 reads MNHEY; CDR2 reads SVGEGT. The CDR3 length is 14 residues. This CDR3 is CASSYWGGSNIQYF. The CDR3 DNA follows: TGTGCCAGCAGTTATTGGGGCGGGTCTAACATTCAGTACTTC.

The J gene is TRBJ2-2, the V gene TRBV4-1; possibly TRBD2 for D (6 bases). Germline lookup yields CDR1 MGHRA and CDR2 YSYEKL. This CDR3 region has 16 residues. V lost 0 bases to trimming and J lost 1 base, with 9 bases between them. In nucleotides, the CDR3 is TGCGCCAGCAGCCAAGAATGGGAGGTGAACACCGGGGAGCTGTTTTTT. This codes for CASSQEWEVNTGELFF.

The CDR3 region has the DNA TGTGCCAGCACCGACAGGGGAGGCTCTGGGGCCAACGTCCTGACTTTC. Translation: CASTDRGGSGANVLTF. The V gene is TRBV7-9, the J gene TRBJ2-6; 8 bases align to TRBD1. V lost 7 bases to trimming and J lost 0 bases; unmatched junction nucleotides: 5. This CDR3 region has 16 residues. Germline-derived CDR1 and CDR2 are SEHNR and FQNEAQ (reference sequence).

The CDR3 DNA follows: TGCGCCAGCAGCCAAGAGTACATCGGAAACACCATATATTTT. As protein: CASSQEYIGNTIYF. The V gene is TRBV4-3, the J gene TRBJ1-3; no definite D call. V lost 0 bases to trimming and J lost 4 bases, with 7 bases between them. The CDR3 totals 14 residues. Germline V gene data show CDR1 as LGHNA and CDR2 as YSLEER.

CDR3 residues: CAISETLAGRETQYF. CDR3 in DNA: TGTGCCATCAGTGAAACTCTGGCTGGGAGGGAGACCCAGTACTTC. This chain joins TRBV10-3 and TRBJ2-5, with a possible D match to TRBD2 (6 bases). Germline loops: CDR1 ENHRY, CDR2 SYGVKD. CDR3 length: 15 residues. V dropped 3 bases and J dropped 5 bases, with 16 bases sitting between them.

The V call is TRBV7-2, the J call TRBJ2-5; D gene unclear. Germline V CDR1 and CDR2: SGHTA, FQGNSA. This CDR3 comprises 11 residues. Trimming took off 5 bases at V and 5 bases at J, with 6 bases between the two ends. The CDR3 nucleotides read TGTGCCAGCAGCCAGTATGAGACCCAGTACTTC. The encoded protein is CASSQYETQYF.

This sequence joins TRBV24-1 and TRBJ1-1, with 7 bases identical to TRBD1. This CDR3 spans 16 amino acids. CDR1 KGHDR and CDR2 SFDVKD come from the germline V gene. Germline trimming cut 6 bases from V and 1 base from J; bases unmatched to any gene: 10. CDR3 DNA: TGTGCCACCAGTCCAAACCCCGGGACAGAGAACACTGAAGCTTTCTTT. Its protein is CATSPNPGTENTEAFF.

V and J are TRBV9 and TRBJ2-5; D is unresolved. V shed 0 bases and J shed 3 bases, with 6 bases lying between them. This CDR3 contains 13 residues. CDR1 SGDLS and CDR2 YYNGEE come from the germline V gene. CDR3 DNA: TGTGCCAGCAGCGTAGGAGGCAAAGAGACCCAGTACTTC. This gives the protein CASSVGGKETQYF.

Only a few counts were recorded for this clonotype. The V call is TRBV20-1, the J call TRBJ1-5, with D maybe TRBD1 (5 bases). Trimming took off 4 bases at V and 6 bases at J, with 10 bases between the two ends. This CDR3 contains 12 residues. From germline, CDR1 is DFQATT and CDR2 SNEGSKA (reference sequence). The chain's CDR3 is CSANGGGQPQHF. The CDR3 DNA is TGCAGTGCTAACGGGGGAGGTCAGCCCCAGCATTTT.